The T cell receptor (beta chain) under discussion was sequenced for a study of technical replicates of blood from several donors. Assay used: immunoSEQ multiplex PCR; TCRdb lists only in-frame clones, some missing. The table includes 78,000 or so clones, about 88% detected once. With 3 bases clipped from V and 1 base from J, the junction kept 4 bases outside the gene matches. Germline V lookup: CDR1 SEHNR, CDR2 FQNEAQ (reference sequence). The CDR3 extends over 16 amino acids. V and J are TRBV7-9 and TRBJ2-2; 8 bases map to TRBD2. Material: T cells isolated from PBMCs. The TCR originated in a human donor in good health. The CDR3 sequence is CASSFSGAQNTGELFF. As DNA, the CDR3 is TGTGCCAGCAGCTTTAGCGGGGCCCAGAACACCGGGGAGCTGTTTTTT.